The clone carrying this T cell receptor (beta chain) was recorded at least ten times. The data originate from a study of T cells after posttransplantation cyclophosphamide. The CDR3 runs 14 residues. V lost 3 bases and J 7 bases, leaving 15 bases between the germline ends. The V gene's germline CDR1 is SGHRS and CDR2 YFSETQ. Measured with immunoSEQ multiplex PCR; TCRdb has only the in-frame clones, and not every one. This sample shows about 37,000 clones and no singletons; roughly 5.9% rests with the ten largest. The receptor was isolated from a young man in good health and a related stem cell transplant donor. The material sequenced was PBMCs. The chain links TRBV5-1 to TRBJ2-3; tentative D call: TRBD1 (7 bases). The CDR3 protein is CASSSLTGRNTQYF. The CDR3 nucleotides read TGCGCCAGCAGCTCCCTGACAGGGAGGAATACGCAGTATTTT.